Sequencing of this T cell receptor beta chain was carried out in a study of immune evolution from preneoplasia to lung adenocarcinoma. The study's findings and limits: Top clone frequencies peaked in normal lung, apparently declining through invasive adenocarcinoma.

The protocol was immunoSEQ multiplex PCR, while the TCRdb copy is restricted to in-frame clones and leaves out a portion. The sample yields several thousand clones, just over 75% seen once. CDR1 and CDR2 from the germline V gene are DFQATT and SNEGSKA (reference sequence). V was trimmed by 2 bases and J by 7 bases, leaving 2 bases between them. CDR3 length: 10 residues. This clone was recorded once. Its target is not known. Two lung cancer pathologists independently confirmed each histologic diagnosis. The sequenced sample consisted of FFPE minimally invasive lung adenocarcinoma tissue. This clonotype originated in a person between 60 and 80 years old with lung adenocarcinoma. The chain couples TRBV20-1 to TRBJ1-4; D uncertain. The CDR3 sequence is CSARPEKLFF. The CDR3 bases are TGCAGTGCTAGACCTGAAAAACTGTTTTTT.